One sample yielded the 25 T cell receptor beta chains listed below, sequenced in a study of blood T cell repertoires in COVID-19 (dated by TCRdb to about 2020). The library was built by means of the immunoSEQ multiplex PCR assay. TCRdb provides this immuneACCESS table in a form limited to in-frame rearrangements. Some clones are lacking; in checked studies, under half of them reflect an unresolved V gene, and why the rest are absent is not known. Counted in this sample were 350,000 to 400,000 clones; 90% of them appeared once. The top ten clones comprise around 7% of the sample. Sample: peripheral blood. The receptors here all came from a man aged 18 to 29 with active or convalescent COVID-19.

The gene calls are TRBV19 and TRBJ2-1; the match to TRBD2 covers 7 bases. The V and J ends lost 6 bases and 6 bases, in that order; junction bases with no gene match: 8. Germline V CDR1 and CDR2: LNHDA, SQIVND (reference sequence). The CDR3 length is 14 residues. The CDR3, as DNA: TGTGCCAGTAGAAGGACTAGAGACTCCAATGAGCAGTTCTTC. This gives the protein CASRRTRDSNEQFF.

This clone was seen just once. V is TRBV7-9 and J is TRBJ2-1, with a possible D match to TRBD1 (6 bases). Germline V CDR1 and CDR2: SEHNR, FQNEAQ (reference sequence). V lost 5 bases to trimming and J lost 4 bases, with 18 bases between them. This CDR3 spans 16 amino acids. CDR3 protein: CASSNQLGQYYNEQFF. The CDR3 DNA is TGTGCCAGCAGCAACCAGCTTGGACAGTATTACAATGAGCAGTTCTTC.

CDR3 bases: TGTGCCAGCAGGCCCGGGACTAGCGGGCCAGAGCAGTTCTTC. It codes for CASRPGTSGPEQFF. The chain combines TRBV3-1 (or the pseudogene TRBV3-2) with TRBJ2-1; 12 nucleotides agree with TRBD2. After removal of 6 bases from V and 10 bases from J, the junction contained 7 bases not matched to a gene. CDR3 length: 14 amino acids. CDR1 and CDR2 from the germline V gene are LGHDT and YNNKEL (reference sequence).

The chain couples TRBV5-6 to TRBJ2-7; 9 bases fit TRBD1. Germline V gene lookup returns CDR1 SGHDT and CDR2 YYEEEE. With 3 bases clipped from V and 5 bases from J, the junction kept 6 bases outside the gene matches. The CDR3 is made up of 14 amino acids. CDR3 nucleotides: TGTGCCAGCAGCTGGGACAGGGAGACGGACGAGCAGTACTTC. It specifies CASSWDRETDEQYF. The full variable domain, its missing parts supplied by reference TRBV5-6 and TRBJ2-7, is DAGVTQSPTHLIKTRGQQVTLRCSPKSGHDTVSWYQQALGQGPQFIFQYYEEEERQRGNFPDRFSGHQFPNYSSELNVNALLLGDSALYLCASSWDRETDEQYFGPGTRLTVT.

V and J are TRBV19 and TRBJ1-2; D remains ambiguous. Trimming stripped 6 bases from V and 5 bases from J, with 22 bases between. From germline, CDR1 is LNHDA and CDR2 SQIVND (reference sequence). CDR3 length: 16 amino acids. The CDR3 protein is CASSPSGRTGLYGYTF. For the CDR3, the DNA is TGTGCCAGTAGCCCCTCCGGGAGGACTGGGTTGTATGGCTACACCTTC.

The rearrangement links TRBV19 to TRBJ2-5; D might be TRBD2 (6 bases). V lost 6 bases, J lost 3 bases, and 20 bases lay in between. Per germline, CDR1 LNHDA and CDR2 SQIVND (reference sequence). The CDR3 extends over 16 amino acids. CDR3 sequence reads: CASSRGLGVREETQYF. DNA for the CDR3: TGTGCCAGTAGCCGGGGGTTAGGGGTGAGGGAAGAGACCCAGTACTTC.

This chain links TRBV21-1 with TRBJ1-4; the D call TRBD1 from the table was never checked on the DNA. TRBV21-1 is noted as a pseudogene. CDR3 length: 18 residues. Here the CDR3 DNA reads TGTGCCAGCAGCAAAGCGCTCCCCAGGTTATGCCAAAATGAAAAACTGTTTTTT. The encoded protein is CASSKALPRLCQNEKLFF.

The chain employs TRBV11-1 and TRBJ2-7; D remains ambiguous. The CDR3 spans 12 residues. Germline V CDR1 and CDR2: SGHAT, FQDESV (reference sequence). V shed 1 base and J shed 6 bases, with 7 bases lying between them. Here the CDR3 DNA reads TGTGCCAGCAGCTTAGAACTCGGCGAGCAGTACTTC. This codes for CASSLELGEQYF.

DNA for the CDR3: TGTGCCAGCAGTTCGCAGCGGGAGCCCTCAACAGATACGCAGTATTTT. Translation gives CASSSQREPSTDTQYF. V usage is TRBV27 and J usage is TRBJ2-3, with 8 bases lining up with TRBD2. V shed 4 bases, J shed 3 bases, and the junction held 9 bases outside the gene matches. The germline V gene has CDR1 MNHEY and CDR2 SMNVEV (reference sequence). The CDR3 spans 16 residues.

This sequence joins TRBV15 and TRBJ1-4; 10 nucleotides align to TRBD1. The germline CDR1 and CDR2 sequences are LNHNV and YYDKDF (reference sequence). The CDR3 contains 16 residues. J lost 6 bases, V lost 3 bases, and 7 bases had no gene match. For the CDR3, the DNA is TGTGCCACCAGCAGCTCCCCCGGGACAGGGGATGAAAAACTGTTTTTT. Its translation: CATSSSPGTGDEKLFF.

J is TRBJ2-7 and V is TRBV15, with D maybe TRBD1 (5 bases). Germline V gives CDR1 LNHNV, CDR2 YYDKDF (reference sequence). V shed 2 bases and J shed 3 bases, with 11 bases lying between them. The CDR3 runs to 14 residues. This CDR3 is CATSRSPQGYEQYF. CDR3 coding DNA: TGTGCCACCAGCAGATCCCCTCAGGGCTACGAGCAGTACTTC.

The CDR3 nucleotides are TGTGCCAGCAAAAATACCGATTTGGGGCACCTCTACACTGAAGCTTTCTTT. Its protein is CASKNTDLGHLYTEAFF. The rearrangement links TRBV11-2 to TRBJ1-1; a possible D gene is TRBD1 (5 bases). This CDR3 is 17 amino acids long. V was pared by 7 bases and J by 3 bases, with 24 bases between. Looked up from germline, CDR1 is SGHAT and CDR2 is FQNNGV.

This chain links TRBV28 with TRBJ2-7; no reliable D call. The V end lost 3 bases, the J end lost 2 bases, and 8 bases lay between the germline ends. The CDR3 totals 13 residues. The germline CDR1 and CDR2 sequences are MDHEN and SYDVKM. Written as DNA, the CDR3 is TGTGCCAGCAGTTTGAGCATAACCTACGAGCAGTACTTC. As protein: CASSLSITYEQYF.

This chain joins TRBV10-3 and TRBJ2-1; D is possibly TRBD1 (6 bases). The CDR3 sequence is 15 residues long. The germline CDR1 and CDR2 sequences are ENHRY and SYGVKD. The germline V and J ends were trimmed by 8 bases and 2 bases, with 16 bases remaining between them. The CDR3 nucleotides read TGTGCCATCCGCAAGGGGGACCACCCCTACAATGAGCAGTTCTTC. As protein: CAIRKGDHPYNEQFF.

V and J are TRBV2 and TRBJ1-2, with D uncertain. This CDR3 contains 12 residues. The V gene lost 3 bases and the J gene lost 4 bases, with 6 bases spanning the gap. Germline CDR1 is SNHLY and CDR2 is FYNNEI. The CDR3 loop is CASSDRGYGYTF. CDR3 coding DNA: TGTGCCAGCAGTGACCGGGGCTATGGCTACACCTTC.

This clone was observed once. The chain uses TRBV30 and TRBJ2-1; 7 bases align to TRBD2. This CDR3 has 17 amino acids. Germline-derived CDR1 and CDR2 are GTSNPN and SVGIG (reference sequence). J was trimmed by 5 bases and V by 4 bases; bases with no gene match: 17. CDR3 nucleotide sequence: TGTGCCTGGAACGGGATTCTTGGAGGGAGGGCCCACAATGAGCAGTTCTTC. Residues: CAWNGILGGRAHNEQFF.

The chain links TRBV10-1 to TRBJ2-2; D is perhaps TRBD1 (6 bases). V was pared by 8 bases and J by 4 bases, with 14 bases between. Germline V lookup: CDR1 WNHNN, CDR2 SYGVQD (reference sequence). The CDR3 sequence is 14 residues long. The CDR3 bases are TGCGCCAGCGGGGCCAGGGGACCCACCGGGGAGCTGTTTTTT. Amino acids: CASGARGPTGELFF.

This clone occurred a few times. The V call is TRBV9, the J call TRBJ2-5; 9 bases align to TRBD2. With 3 bases clipped from V and 1 base from J, the junction kept 13 bases outside the gene matches. Germline V gene sequence: CDR1 SGDLS, CDR2 YYNGEE. The CDR3 spans 18 residues. In nucleotides, the CDR3 is TGTGCCAGCAGCGCCTCTCGCGGGGGGGTCGGCGGCCAAGAGACCCAGTACTTC. It is translated as CASSASRGGVGGQETQYF. Variable domain in full (rest from reference TRBV9 and TRBJ2-5): DSGVTQTPKHLITATGQRVTLRCSPRSGDLSVYWYQQSLDQGLQFLIQYYNGEERAKGNILERFSAQQFPDLHSELNLSSLELGDSALYFCASSASRGGVGGQETQYFGPGTRLLVL.

This clone appeared a single time. This chain joins TRBV5-1 and TRBJ2-7, with 7 bases identical to TRBD2. J was trimmed by 3 bases and V by 0 bases; bases with no gene match: 15. The V gene's germline CDR1 is SGHRS and CDR2 YFSETQ. CDR3 size: 18 residues. The CDR3 sequence is CASSLGGPFLAGDYEQYF. CDR3 DNA sequence: TGCGCCAGCAGCTTGGGGGGCCCATTTCTGGCGGGAGACTACGAGCAGTACTTC.

The rearrangement joins TRBV28 to TRBJ1-1; TRBD1 matches at 9 bases. CDR3 length equals 14 residues. J gave up 3 bases and V 8 bases, and 7 bases lay outside the gene matches. CDR1 MDHEN and CDR2 SYDVKM come from the germline V gene. The CDR3 is CASSMDRGYTEAFF. The DNA of the CDR3 is TGTGCCAGCTCCATGGACAGGGGTTACACTGAAGCTTTCTTT.

The chain couples TRBV27 to TRBJ1-4, with TRBD1 identical over 10 bases. This CDR3 has 17 residues. Per the germline V gene, CDR1 is MNHEY and CDR2 is SMNVEV (reference sequence). The J segment lost 7 bases and the V segment lost 0 bases, leaving 8 bases of the junction unmatched. The CDR3 nucleotides are TGTGCCAGCAGTTTATCGAGGACAGGGGGTTTCGGTGAAAAACTGTTTTTT. Amino acid sequence: CASSLSRTGGFGEKLFF.

The rearrangement joins TRBV2 to TRBJ2-1, with 7 bases identical to TRBD1. V trimming: 4 bases; J trimming: 7 bases; junction bases outside the gene matches: 4. This CDR3 region has 13 residues. CDR1 is SNHLY and CDR2 is FYNNEI in the germline V gene. CDR3 in amino acids: CASSVEGANEQFF. CDR3 sequence (DNA): TGTGCCAGCAGTGTTGAGGGGGCGAATGAGCAGTTCTTC.

The chain uses TRBV9 and TRBJ2-3; 9 nucleotides align to TRBD2. V lost 5 bases, J lost 2 bases, and 6 bases stayed unmatched. This CDR3 spans 15 amino acids. From germline, CDR1 is SGDLS and CDR2 YYNGEE. The CDR3: CASSYSGGHTDTQYF. DNA for the CDR3: TGTGCCAGCAGTTATAGCGGGGGACACACAGATACGCAGTATTTT.

This sequence joins TRBV20-1 and TRBJ2-3; the D gene is possibly TRBD2 (5 bases). The CDR3 contains 11 residues. V dropped 2 bases and J dropped 11 bases, with 11 bases sitting between them. CDR1 and CDR2 (germline): DFQATT, SNEGSKA (reference sequence). As DNA, the CDR3 is TGCAGTGCTAGACCCGGGGTAATGCAGTATTTT. It specifies CSARPGVMQYF.

This clone was counted a single time. This chain links TRBV2 with TRBJ1-5; a possible D gene is TRBD1 (5 bases). The CDR3 sequence is 13 residues long. V was pared by 7 bases and J by 7 bases, with 14 bases between. The germline V gene encodes CDR1 SNHLY and CDR2 FYNNEI. The CDR3 sequence is CASMVREGQPQHF. CDR3 coding DNA: TGTGCCAGCATGGTCAGGGAAGGACAGCCCCAGCATTTT.